The following is a T cell receptor beta chain sequence with its context. Its antigen remains unidentified. Amplification used 60 Vbeta primers and 13 Jbeta primers. Data came from immunoSEQ multiplex PCR; TCRdb stores just in-frame clones and leaves some out. This sample yields some 59,000 clones, of which around 82% are seen a single time; approximately 2.8% belongs to the top ten. The CDR3 covers 15 residues. Trimming removed 0 bases from V and 4 bases from J, with 10 bases in between. The germline V gene has CDR1 MNHNY and CDR2 SVGAGI (reference sequence). The data stem from a study of cytomegalovirus exposure and HLA in healthy donors. Overall study results and limits: Productive status was seen about 87% or about 30% of the time for most TCR beta V segments in an earlier analysis. The majority of CMV-associated TCR beta chains were reported as apparently HLA-restricted in a later analysis. TCR beta chains numbering some 160 were designated cytomegalovirus-associated.

The J gene is TRBJ1-3, the V gene TRBV6-6, with TRBD1 as a possible D gene (5 bases). The TCR was taken from a woman under 30 in good health and CMV-seronegative. The sequenced sample consisted of PBMCs. In nucleotides, the CDR3 is TGTGCCAGCAGTTACTCGACAGAGAGAGGAAACACCATATATTTT. Translated, it gives CASSYSTERGNTIYF.